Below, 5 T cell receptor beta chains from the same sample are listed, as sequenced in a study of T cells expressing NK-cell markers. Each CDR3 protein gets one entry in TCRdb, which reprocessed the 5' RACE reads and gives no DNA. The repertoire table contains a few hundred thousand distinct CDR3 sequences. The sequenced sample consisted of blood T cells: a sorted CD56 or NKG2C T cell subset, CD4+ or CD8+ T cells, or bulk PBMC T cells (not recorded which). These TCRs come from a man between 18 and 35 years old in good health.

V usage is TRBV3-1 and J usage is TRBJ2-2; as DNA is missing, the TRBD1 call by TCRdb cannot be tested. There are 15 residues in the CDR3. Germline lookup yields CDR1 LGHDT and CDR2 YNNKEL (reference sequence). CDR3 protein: CASSRRGRDTGELFF.

CDR3 protein: CASSYIRDSGANNEQFF. The chain carries TRBV6-5 and TRBJ2-1; there is no DNA to check the TCRdb D call of TRBD2. This CDR3 spans 17 amino acids. The germline CDR1 and CDR2 sequences are MNHEY and SVGAGI.

The CDR3 loop reads CSEWTRGEQFF. This chain joins TRBV29-1 and TRBJ2-1; TCRdb's D call, TRBD1, is unchecked because there is no DNA. The germline gives CDR1 SQVTM, CDR2 ANQGSEA. This CDR3 comprises 11 residues.

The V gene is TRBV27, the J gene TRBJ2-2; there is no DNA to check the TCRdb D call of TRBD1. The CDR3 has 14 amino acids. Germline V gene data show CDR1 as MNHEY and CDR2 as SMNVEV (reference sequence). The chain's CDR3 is CASMRTGGFGELFF.

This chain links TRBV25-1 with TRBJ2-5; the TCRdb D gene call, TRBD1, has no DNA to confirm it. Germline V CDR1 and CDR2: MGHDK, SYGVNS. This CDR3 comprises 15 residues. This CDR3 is CASSNPGPAGETQYF.